This T cell receptor beta chain comes out of a study of blood T cell repertoires in COVID-19. Study-wide context: Samples representing acute and convalescent COVID-19 were sourced from the United States, Italy and Spain. In each case, the material was cDNA or gDNA derived from T cells, B-cell-depleted T cells, or PBMCs.

TCRdb's table, derived via immunoSEQ multiplex PCR, lists solely in-frame clones and lacks some. Counted here are some 89,000 clones, about 84% occurring once; the ten biggest clones make up about 4.5%. The CDR3 runs to 16 residues. The V gene's germline CDR1 is SNHLY and CDR2 FYNNEI. Germline trimming cut 10 bases from V and 5 bases from J; bases unmatched to any gene: 19. The clonotype comes from a man aged 60-69 years with acute or convalescent COVID-19. The rearrangement uses TRBV2 and TRBJ2-5; the match to TRBD1 covers 7 bases. Sequencing was performed on peripheral blood. The CDR3 region is CATMRQTGVNGETQYF. The CDR3 DNA is TGTGCCACGATGCGGCAAACAGGGGTCAACGGGGAGACCCAGTACTTC.